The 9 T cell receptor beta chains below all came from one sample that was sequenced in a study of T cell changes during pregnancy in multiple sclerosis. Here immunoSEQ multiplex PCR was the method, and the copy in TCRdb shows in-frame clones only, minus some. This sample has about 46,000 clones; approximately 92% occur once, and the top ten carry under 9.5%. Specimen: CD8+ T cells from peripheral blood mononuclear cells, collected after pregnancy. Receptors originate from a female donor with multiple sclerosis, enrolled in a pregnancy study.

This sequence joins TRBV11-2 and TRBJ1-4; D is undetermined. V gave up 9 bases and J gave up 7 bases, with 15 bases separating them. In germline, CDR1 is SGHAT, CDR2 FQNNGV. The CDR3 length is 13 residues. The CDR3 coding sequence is TGTGCCAGTTCCGGGGTTCTGAGTGAAAAACTGTTTTTT. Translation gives CASSGVLSEKLFF.

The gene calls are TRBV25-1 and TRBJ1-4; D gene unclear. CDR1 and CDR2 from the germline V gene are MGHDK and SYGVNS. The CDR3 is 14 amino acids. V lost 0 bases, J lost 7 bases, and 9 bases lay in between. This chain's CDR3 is CASSEYFSGEKLFF. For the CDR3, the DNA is TGTGCCAGCAGTGAATATTTCTCGGGTGAAAAACTGTTTTTT.

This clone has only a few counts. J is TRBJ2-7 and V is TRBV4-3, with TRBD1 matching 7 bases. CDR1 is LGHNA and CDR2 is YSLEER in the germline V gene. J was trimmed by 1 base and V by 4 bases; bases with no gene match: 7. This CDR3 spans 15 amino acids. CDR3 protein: CASSPYPGQSYEQYF. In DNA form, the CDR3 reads TGCGCCAGCAGCCCTTATCCGGGACAGTCCTACGAGCAGTACTTC.

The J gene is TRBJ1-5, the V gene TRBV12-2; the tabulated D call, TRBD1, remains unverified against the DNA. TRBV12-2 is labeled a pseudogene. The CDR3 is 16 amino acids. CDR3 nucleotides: TGTGCAAGTCGCTTATCGGGACAGGGCGACAATCAGCCCCAGCATTTT. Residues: CASRLSGQGDNQPQHF.

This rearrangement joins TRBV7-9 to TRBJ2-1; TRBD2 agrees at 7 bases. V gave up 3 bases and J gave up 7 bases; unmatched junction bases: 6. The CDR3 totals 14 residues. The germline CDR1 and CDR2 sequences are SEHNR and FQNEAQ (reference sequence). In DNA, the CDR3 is TGTGCCAGCAGCTTTGCGGGAGTAGGAAATGAGCAGTTCTTC. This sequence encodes CASSFAGVGNEQFF.

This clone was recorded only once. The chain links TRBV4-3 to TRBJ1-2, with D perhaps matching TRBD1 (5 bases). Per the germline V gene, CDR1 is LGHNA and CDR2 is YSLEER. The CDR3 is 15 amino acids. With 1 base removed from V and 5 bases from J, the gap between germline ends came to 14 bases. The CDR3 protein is CASSQGRGRDYGYTF. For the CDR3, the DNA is TGCGCCAGCAGCCAAGGGCGGGGCAGGGATTATGGCTACACCTTC.

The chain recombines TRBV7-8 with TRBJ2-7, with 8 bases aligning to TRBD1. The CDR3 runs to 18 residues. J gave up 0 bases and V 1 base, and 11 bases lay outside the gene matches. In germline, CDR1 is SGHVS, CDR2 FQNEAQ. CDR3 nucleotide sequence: TGTGCCAGCAGCTTAGAAGGGACAGGCTACTACAGCTCCTACGAGCAGTACTTC. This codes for CASSLEGTGYYSSYEQYF. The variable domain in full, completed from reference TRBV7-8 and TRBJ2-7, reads GAGVSQSPRYKVAKRGQDVALRCDPISGHVSLFWYQQALGQGPEFLTYFQNEAQLDKSGLPSDRFFAERPEGSVSTLKIQRTQQEDSAVYLCASSLEGTGYYSSYEQYFGPGTRLTVT.

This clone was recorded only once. As DNA, the CDR3 is TGTGCCAGCAGGGACTCGACCGAGCAGTACTTC. Its protein is CASRDSTEQYF. This chain uses TRBV2 with TRBJ2-7; D is perhaps TRBD2 (5 bases). Germline V gives CDR1 SNHLY, CDR2 FYNNEI. There are 11 residues in the CDR3. Trimming removed 6 bases at V and 6 bases at J, with 9 bases between.

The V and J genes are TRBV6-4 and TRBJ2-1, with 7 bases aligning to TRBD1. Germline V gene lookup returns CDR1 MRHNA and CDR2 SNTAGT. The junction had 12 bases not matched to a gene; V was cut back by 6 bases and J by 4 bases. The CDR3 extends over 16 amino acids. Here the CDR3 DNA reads TGTGCCAGCAGCGCTCGAGGGGGCGCAGGTTACAATGAGCAGTTCTTC. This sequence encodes CASSARGGAGYNEQFF.